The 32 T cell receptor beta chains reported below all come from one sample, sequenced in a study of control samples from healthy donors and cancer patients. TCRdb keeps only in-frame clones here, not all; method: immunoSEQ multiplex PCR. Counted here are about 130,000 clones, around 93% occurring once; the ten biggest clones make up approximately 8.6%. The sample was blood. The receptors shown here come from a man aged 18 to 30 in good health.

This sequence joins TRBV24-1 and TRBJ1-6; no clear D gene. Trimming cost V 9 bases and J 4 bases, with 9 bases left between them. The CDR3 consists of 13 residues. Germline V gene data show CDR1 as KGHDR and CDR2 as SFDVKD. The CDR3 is CATWCSYNSPLHF. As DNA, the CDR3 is TGTGCCACCTGGTGTTCATATAATTCACCCCTCCACTTT.

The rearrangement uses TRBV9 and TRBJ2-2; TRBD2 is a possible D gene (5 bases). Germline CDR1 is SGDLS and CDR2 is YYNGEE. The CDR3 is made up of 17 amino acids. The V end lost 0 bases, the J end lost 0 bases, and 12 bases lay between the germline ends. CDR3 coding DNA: TGTGCCAGCAGCGTAGATCGCGGGCGGCCGAACACCGGGGAGCTGTTTTTT. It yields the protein CASSVDRGRPNTGELFF.

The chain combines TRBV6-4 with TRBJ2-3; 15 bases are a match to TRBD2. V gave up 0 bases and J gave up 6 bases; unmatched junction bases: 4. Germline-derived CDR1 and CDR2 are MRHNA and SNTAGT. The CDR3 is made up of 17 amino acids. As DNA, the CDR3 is TGTGCCAGCAGTGACTCTTGGACTAGCGGGGGGGCCGATACGCAGTATTTT. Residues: CASSDSWTSGGADTQYF.

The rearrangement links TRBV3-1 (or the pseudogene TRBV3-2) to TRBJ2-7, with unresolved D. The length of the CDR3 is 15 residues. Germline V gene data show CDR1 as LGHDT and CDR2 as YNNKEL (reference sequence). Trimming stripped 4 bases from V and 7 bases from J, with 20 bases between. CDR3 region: CASSRSLGSPGEQYF. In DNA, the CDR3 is TGTGCCAGCAGCCGAAGCCTAGGGTCCCCTGGGGAGCAGTACTTC.

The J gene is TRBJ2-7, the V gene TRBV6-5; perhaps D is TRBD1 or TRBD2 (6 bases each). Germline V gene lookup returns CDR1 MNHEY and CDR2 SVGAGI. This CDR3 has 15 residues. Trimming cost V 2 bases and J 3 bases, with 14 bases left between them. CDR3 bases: TGTGCCAGCAGTTACGGGGGGCCTACACACTACGAGCAGTACTTC. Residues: CASSYGGPTHYEQYF.

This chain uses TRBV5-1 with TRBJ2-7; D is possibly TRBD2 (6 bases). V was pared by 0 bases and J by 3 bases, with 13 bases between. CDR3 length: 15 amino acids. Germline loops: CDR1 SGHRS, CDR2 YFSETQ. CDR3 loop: CASSLAQGLFYEQYF. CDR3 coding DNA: TGCGCCAGCAGCTTGGCTCAGGGACTTTTCTACGAGCAGTACTTC.

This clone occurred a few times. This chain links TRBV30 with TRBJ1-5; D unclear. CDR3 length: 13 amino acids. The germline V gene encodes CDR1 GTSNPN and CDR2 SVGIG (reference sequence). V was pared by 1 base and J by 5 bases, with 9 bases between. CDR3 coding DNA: TGTGCCTGGAGTGGGGCTCTTCATCAGCCCCAGCATTTT. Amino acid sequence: CAWSGALHQPQHF.

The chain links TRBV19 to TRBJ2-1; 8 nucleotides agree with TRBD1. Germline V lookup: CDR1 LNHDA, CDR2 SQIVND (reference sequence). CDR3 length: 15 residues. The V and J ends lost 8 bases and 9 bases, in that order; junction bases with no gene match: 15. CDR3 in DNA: TGTGCCAGTGAGAACGGAGGGCAGGGGGCAGGTGAGCAGTTCTTC. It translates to CASENGGQGAGEQFF.

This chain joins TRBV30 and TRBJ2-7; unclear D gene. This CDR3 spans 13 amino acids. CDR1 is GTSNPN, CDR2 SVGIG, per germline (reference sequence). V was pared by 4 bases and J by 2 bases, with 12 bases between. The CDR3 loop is CAWTGETAYEQYF. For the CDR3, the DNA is TGTGCCTGGACAGGCGAAACTGCCTACGAGCAGTACTTC.

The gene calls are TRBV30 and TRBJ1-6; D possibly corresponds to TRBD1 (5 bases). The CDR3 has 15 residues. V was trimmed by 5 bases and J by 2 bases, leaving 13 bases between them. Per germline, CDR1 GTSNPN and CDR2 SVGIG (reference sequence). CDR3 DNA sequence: TGTGCCTGGGGGATGGGACCGACCTATAATTCACCCCTCCACTTT. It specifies CAWGMGPTYNSPLHF.

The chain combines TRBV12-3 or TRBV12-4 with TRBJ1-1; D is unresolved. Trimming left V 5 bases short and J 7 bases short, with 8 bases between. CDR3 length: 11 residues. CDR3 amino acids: CASSPGFEAFF. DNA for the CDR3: TGTGCCAGCAGTCCGGGCTTTGAAGCTTTCTTT.

The CDR3 sequence is CASSPRAGRGYTF. CDR3 bases: TGTGCCAGCAGCCCCAGGGCAGGGCGCGGCTACACCTTC. The rearrangement joins TRBV12-3 or TRBV12-4 to TRBJ1-2; TRBD1 is a possible D gene (5 bases). V was clipped by 6 bases and J by 8 bases, with 16 bases between them. The CDR3 has 13 amino acids.

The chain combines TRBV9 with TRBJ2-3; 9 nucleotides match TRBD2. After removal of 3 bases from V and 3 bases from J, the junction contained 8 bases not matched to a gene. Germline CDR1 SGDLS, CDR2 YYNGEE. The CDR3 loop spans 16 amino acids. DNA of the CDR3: TGTGCCAGCAGCGCTGGGGCGGGGGGGCTAACAGATACGCAGTATTTT. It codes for CASSAGAGGLTDTQYF. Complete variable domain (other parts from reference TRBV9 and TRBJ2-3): DSGVTQTPKHLITATGQRVTLRCSPRSGDLSVYWYQQSLDQGLQFLIQYYNGEERAKGNILERFSAQQFPDLHSELNLSSLELGDSALYFCASSAGAGGLTDTQYFGPGTRLTVL.

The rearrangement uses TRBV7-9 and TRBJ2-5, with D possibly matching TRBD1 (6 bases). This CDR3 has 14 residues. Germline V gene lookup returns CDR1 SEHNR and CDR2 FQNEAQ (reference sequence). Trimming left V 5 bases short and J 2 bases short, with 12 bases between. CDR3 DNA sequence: TGTGCCAGCAGCAACAGGGCGAGGCAAGAGACCCAGTACTTC. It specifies CASSNRARQETQYF.

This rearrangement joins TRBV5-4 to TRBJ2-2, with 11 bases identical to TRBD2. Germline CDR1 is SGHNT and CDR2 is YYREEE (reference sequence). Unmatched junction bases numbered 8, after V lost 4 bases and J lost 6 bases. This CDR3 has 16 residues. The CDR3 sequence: CASSGVAGGLAGELFF. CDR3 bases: TGTGCCAGCAGCGGAGTAGCGGGGGGGCTTGCCGGGGAGCTGTTTTTT.

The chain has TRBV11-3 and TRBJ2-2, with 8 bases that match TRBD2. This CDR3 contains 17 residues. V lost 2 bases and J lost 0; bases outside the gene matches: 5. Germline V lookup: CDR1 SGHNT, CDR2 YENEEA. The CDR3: CASSLQRGNANTGELFF. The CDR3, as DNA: TGTGCCAGCAGCTTACAGCGGGGGAACGCGAACACCGGGGAGCTGTTTTTT.

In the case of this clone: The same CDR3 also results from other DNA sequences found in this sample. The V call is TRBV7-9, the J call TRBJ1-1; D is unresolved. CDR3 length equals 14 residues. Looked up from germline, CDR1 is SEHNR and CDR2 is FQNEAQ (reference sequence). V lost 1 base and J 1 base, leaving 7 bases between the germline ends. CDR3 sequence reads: CASSLVHSNTEAFF. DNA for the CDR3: TGTGCCAGCAGCTTAGTTCATTCGAACACTGAAGCTTTCTTT.

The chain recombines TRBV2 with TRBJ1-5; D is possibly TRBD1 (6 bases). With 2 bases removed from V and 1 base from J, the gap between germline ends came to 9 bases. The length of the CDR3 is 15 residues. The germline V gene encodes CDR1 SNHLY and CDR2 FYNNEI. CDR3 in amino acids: CASSETGTSNQPQHF. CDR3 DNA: TGTGCCAGCAGTGAAACAGGGACGAGCAATCAGCCCCAGCATTTT.

CDR3 coding DNA: TGTGCCAGCAGTCCTGGGAGGAGCTCCTACAATGAGCAGTTCTTC. It yields the protein CASSPGRSSYNEQFF. The rearrangement joins TRBV6-5 to TRBJ2-1, with a tentative D call TRBD2 (6 bases). Per the germline V gene, CDR1 is MNHEY and CDR2 is SVGAGI. This CDR3 region has 15 residues. The V gene lost 5 bases and the J gene lost 0 bases, with 11 bases spanning the gap.

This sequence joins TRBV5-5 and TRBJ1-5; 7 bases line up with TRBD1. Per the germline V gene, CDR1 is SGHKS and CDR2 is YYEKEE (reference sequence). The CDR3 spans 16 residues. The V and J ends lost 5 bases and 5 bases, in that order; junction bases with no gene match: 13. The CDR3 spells CASSSDATGAYQPQHF. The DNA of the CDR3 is TGTGCCAGCAGTTCCGACGCTACAGGGGCATATCAGCCCCAGCATTTT.

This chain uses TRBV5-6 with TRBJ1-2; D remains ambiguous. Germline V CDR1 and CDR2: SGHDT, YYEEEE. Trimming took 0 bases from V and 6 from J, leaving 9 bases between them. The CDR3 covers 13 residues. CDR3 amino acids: CASSLVRDDGYTF. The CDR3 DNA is TGTGCCAGCAGCTTGGTGAGGGATGATGGCTACACCTTC. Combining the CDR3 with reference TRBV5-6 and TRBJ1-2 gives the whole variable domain DAGVTQSPTHLIKTRGQQVTLRCSPKSGHDTVSWYQQALGQGPQFIFQYYEEEERQRGNFPDRFSGHQFPNYSSELNVNALLLGDSALYLCASSLVRDDGYTFGSGTRLTVV.

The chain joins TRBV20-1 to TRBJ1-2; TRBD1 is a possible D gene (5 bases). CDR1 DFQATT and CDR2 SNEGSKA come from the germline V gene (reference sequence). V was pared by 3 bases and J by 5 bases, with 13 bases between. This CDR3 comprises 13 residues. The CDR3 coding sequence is TGCAGTGCTAGTACAGGACTCAAGTATGGCTACACCTTC. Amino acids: CSASTGLKYGYTF.

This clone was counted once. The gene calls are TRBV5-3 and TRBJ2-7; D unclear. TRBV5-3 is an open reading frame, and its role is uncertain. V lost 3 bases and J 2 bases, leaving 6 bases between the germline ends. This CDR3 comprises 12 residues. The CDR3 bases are TGTGCCAGAAGCTCGCCACCCTACGAGCAGTACTTC. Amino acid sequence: CARSSPPYEQYF.

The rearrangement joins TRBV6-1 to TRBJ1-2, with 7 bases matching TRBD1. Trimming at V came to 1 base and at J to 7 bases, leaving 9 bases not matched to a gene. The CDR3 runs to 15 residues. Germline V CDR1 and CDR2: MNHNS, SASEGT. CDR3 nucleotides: TGTGCCAGCAGTGAAGTTTCAGGGACAGATGCTGGCTACACCTTC. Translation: CASSEVSGTDAGYTF.

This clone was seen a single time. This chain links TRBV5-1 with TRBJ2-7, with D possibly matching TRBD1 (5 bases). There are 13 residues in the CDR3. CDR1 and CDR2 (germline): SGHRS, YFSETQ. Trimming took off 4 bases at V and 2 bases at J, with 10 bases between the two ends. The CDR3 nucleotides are TGCGCCAGCAGCATAGACAGAGCCTACGAGCAGTACTTC. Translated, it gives CASSIDRAYEQYF.

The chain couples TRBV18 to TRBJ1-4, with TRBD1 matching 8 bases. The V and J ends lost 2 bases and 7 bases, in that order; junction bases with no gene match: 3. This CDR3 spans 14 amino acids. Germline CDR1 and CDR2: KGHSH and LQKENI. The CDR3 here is CASSPTTGVEKLFF. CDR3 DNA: TGTGCCAGCTCACCAACGACAGGGGTTGAAAAACTGTTTTTT. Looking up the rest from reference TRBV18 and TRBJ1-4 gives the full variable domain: NAGVMQNPRHLVRRRGQEARLRCSPMKGHSHVYWYRQLPEEGLKFMVYLQKENIIDESGMPKERFSAEFPKEGPSILRIQQVVRGDSAAYFCASSPTTGVEKLFFGSGTQLSVL.

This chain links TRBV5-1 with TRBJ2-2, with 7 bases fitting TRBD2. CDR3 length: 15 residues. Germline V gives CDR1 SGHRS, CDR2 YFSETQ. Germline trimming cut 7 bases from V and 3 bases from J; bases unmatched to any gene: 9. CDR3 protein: CASGYRDYDTGELFF. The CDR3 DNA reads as TGCGCCAGCGGATATCGGGACTACGACACCGGGGAGCTGTTTTTT.

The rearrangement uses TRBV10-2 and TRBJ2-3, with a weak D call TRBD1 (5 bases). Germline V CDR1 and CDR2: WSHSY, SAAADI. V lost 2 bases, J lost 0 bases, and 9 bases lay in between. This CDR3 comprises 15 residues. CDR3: CASSEDSPSTDTQYF. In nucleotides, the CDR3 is TGCGCCAGCAGTGAGGACAGTCCTAGCACAGATACGCAGTATTTT.

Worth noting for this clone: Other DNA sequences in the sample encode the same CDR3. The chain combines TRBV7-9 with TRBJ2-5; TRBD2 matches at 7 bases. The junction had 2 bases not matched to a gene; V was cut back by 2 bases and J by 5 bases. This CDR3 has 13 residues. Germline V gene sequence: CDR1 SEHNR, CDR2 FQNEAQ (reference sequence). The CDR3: CASSLSGGETQYF. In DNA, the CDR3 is TGTGCCAGCAGCTTATCCGGGGGGGAGACCCAGTACTTC.

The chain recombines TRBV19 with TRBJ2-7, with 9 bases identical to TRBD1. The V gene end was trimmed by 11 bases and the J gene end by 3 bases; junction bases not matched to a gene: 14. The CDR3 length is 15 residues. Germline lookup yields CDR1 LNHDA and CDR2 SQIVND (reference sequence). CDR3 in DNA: TGTGCCTCCTCCGGGACAGGGTTTTTGAGCTACGAGCAGTACTTC. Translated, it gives CASSGTGFLSYEQYF.

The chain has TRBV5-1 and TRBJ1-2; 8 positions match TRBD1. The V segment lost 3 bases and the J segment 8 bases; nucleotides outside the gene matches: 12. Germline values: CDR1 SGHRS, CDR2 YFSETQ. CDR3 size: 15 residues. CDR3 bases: TGCGCCAGCAGCTGGCGACAGGGGAGGGTAGACGGCTACACCTTC. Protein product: CASSWRQGRVDGYTF.

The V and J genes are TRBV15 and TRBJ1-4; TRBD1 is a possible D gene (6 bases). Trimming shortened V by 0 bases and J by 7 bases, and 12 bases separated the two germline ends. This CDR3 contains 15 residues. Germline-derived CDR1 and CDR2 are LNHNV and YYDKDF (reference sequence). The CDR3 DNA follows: TGTGCCACCAGCAGAGAGGCGGGGGCGTCTGAAAAACTGTTTTTT. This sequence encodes CATSREAGASEKLFF.